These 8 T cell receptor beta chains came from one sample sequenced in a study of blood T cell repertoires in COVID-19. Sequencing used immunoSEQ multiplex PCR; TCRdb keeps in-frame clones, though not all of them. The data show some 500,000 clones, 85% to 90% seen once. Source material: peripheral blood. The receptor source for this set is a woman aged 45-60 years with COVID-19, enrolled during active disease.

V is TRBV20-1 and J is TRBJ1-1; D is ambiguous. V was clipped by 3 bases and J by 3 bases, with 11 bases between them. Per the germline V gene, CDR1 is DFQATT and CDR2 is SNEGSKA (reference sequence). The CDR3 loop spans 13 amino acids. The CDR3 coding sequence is TGCAGTGCTAGTTCGGGTGCTGACACTGAAGCTTTCTTT. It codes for CSASSGADTEAFF.

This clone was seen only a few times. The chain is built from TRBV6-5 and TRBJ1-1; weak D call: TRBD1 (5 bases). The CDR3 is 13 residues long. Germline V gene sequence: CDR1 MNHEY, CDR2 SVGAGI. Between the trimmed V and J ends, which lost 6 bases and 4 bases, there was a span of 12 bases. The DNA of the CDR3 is TGTGCCAGCAGCCCCAGGGTAAGCACTGAAGCTTTCTTT. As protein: CASSPRVSTEAFF.

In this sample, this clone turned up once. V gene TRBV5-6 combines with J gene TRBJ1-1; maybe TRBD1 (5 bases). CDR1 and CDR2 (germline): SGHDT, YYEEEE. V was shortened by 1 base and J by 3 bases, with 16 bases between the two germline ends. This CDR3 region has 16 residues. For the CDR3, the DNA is TGTGCCAGCAGCTTGAGGGGCCAGCAAACCCACACTGAAGCTTTCTTT. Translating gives CASSLRGQQTHTEAFF.

CDR3 DNA: TGTGCCAGCAGCCCCCAACCGGGACAGGGAACCGGGGAGCTGTTTTTT. Its protein product is CASSPQPGQGTGELFF. The J gene is TRBJ2-2, the V gene TRBV7-7, with 9 nucleotides matching TRBD1. The V gene's germline CDR1 is SSHAT and CDR2 FNYEAQ (reference sequence). The CDR3 covers 16 residues. The J segment lost 5 bases and the V segment lost 5 bases, leaving 9 bases of the junction unmatched.

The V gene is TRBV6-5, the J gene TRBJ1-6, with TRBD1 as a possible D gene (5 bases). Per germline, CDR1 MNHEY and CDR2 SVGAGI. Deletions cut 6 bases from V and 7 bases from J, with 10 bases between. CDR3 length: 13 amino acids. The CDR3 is CASRAQANSPLHF. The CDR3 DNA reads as TGTGCCAGCAGAGCACAGGCCAATTCACCCCTCCACTTT.

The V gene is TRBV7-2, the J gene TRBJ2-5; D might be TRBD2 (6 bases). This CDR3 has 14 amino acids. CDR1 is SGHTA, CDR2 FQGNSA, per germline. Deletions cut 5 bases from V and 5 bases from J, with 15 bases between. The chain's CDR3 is CASSRERGWETQYF. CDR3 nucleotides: TGTGCCAGCAGCCGCGAACGGGGGTGGGAGACCCAGTACTTC.

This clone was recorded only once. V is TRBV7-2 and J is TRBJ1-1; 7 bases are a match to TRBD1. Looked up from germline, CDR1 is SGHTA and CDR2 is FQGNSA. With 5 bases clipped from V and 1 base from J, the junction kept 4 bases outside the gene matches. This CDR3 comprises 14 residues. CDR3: CASSTTGRNTEAFF. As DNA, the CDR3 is TGTGCCAGCAGCACGACAGGGAGGAACACTGAAGCTTTCTTT.

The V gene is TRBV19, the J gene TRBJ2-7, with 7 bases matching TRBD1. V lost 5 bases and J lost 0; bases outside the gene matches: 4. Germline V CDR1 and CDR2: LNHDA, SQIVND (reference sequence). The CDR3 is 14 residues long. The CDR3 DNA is TGTGCCAGTAGTGCCCGGGACAGCTCCTACGAGCAGTACTTC. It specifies CASSARDSSYEQYF.